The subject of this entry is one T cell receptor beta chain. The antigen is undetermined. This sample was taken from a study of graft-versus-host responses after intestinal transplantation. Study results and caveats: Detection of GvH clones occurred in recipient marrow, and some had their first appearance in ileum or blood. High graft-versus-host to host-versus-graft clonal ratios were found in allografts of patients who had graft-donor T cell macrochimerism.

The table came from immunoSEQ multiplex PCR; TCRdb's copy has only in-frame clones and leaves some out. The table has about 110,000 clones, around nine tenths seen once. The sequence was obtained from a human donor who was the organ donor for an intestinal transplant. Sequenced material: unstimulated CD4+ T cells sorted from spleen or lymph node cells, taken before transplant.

CDR3 in amino acids: CASSLNDPTGYEQYF. Here the CDR3 DNA reads TGTGCCAGCAGTTTGAATGATCCAACAGGTTACGAGCAGTACTTC. This rearrangement joins TRBV27 to TRBJ2-7, with D maybe TRBD1 (5 bases). V lost 3 bases to trimming and J lost 4 bases, with 16 bases between them. The CDR3 has 15 residues. Germline V gene lookup returns CDR1 MNHEY and CDR2 SMNVEV (reference sequence).